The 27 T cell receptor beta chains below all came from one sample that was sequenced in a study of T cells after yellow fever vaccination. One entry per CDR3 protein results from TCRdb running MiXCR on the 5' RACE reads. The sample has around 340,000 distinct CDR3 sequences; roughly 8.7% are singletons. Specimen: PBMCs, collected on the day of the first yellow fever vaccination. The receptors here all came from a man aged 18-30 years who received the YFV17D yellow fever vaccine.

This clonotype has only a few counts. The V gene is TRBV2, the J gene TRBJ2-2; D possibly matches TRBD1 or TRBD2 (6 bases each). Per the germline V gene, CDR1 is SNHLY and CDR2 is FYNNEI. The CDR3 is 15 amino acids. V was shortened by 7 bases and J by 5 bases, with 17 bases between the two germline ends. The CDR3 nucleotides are TGTGCCAGCATCCCGGGGGCGGGAAAGACCGGGGAGCTGTTTTTT. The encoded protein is CASIPGAGKTGELFF.

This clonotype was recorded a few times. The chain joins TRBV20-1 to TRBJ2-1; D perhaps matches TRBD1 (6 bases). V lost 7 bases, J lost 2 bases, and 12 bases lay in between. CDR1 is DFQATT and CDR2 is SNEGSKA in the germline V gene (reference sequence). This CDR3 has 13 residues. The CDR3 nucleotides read TGCAGTGTCGTGGGACACACCTACAATGAGCAGTTCTTC. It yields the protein CSVVGHTYNEQFF.

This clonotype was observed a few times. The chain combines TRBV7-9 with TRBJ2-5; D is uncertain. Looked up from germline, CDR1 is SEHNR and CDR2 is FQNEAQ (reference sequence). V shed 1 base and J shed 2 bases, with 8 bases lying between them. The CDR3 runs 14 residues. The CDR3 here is CASSLESEQETQYF. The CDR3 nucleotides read TGTGCCAGCAGCTTAGAGTCAGAGCAAGAGACCCAGTACTTC.

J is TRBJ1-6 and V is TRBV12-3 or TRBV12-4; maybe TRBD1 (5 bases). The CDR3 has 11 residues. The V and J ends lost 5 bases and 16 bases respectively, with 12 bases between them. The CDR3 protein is CASSGRGRLHF. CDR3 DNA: TGTGCCAGCAGTGGCCGGGGCCGACTCCACTTT.

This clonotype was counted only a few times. The CDR3 protein is CASSRRTSGGYEQYF. Here the CDR3 DNA reads TGTGCCAGTAGTAGACGGACTAGCGGGGGCTACGAGCAGTACTTC. This chain joins TRBV19 and TRBJ2-7; TRBD2 aligns across 13 bases. CDR3 length equals 15 residues. Germline trimming cut 4 bases from V and 3 bases from J; bases unmatched to any gene: 3. Germline V gene data show CDR1 as LNHDA and CDR2 as SQIVND (reference sequence).

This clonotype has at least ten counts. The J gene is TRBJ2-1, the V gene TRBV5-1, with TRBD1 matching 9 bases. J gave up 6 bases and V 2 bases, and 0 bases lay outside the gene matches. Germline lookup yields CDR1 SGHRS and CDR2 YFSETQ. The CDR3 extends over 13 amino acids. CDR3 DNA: TGCGCCAGCAGCTTACAGGGGGCCAATGAGCAGTTCTTC. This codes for CASSLQGANEQFF.

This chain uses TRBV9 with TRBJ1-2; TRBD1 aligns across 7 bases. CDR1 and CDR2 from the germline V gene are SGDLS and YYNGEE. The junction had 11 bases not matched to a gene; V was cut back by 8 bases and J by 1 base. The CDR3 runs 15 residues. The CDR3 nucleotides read TGTGCCAGTACCTTGGCAGGGGGAAGTAACTATGGCTACACCTTC. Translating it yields CASTLAGGSNYGYTF.

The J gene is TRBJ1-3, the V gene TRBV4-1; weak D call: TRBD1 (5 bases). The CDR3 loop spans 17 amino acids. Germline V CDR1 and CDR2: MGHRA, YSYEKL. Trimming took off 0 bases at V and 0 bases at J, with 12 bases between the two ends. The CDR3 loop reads CASSQDPGRVSGNTIYF. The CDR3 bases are TGCGCCAGCAGCCAAGATCCGGGACGGGTCTCTGGAAACACCATATATTTT.

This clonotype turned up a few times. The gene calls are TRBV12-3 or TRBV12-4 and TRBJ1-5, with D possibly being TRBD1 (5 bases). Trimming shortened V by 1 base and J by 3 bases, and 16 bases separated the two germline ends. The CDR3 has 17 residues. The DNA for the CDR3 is TGTGCCAGCAGTTTAGGGGTCAGCGGAGGGGCCAATCAGCCCCAGCATTTT. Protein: CASSLGVSGGANQPQHF.

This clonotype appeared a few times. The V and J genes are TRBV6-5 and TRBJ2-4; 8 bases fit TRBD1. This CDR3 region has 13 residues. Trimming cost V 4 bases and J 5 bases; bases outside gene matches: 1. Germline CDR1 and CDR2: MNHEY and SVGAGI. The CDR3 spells CASSSDRENIQYF. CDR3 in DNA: TGTGCCAGCAGTTCGGACAGGGAAAACATTCAGTACTTC.

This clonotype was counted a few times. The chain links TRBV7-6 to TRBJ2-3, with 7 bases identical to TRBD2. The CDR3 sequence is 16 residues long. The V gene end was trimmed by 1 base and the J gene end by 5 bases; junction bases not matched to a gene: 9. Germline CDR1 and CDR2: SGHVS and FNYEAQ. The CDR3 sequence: CASSLVSGEVVDTQYF. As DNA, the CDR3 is TGTGCCAGCAGCTTAGTCAGCGGGGAAGTCGTAGATACGCAGTATTTT. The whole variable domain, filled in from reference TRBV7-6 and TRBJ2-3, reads GAGVSQSPRYKVTKRGQDVALRCDPISGHVSLYWYRQALGQGPEFLTYFNYEAQQDKSGLPNDRFSAERPEGSISTLTIQRTEQRDSAMYRCASSLVSGEVVDTQYFGPGTRLTVL.

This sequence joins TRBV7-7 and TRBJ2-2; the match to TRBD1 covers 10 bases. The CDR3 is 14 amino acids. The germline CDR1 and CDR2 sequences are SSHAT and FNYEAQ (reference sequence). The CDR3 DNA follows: TGTGGTAGCAGCGTAGGACAGGGGGACGGGGAGCTGTTTTTT. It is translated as CGSSVGQGDGELFF.

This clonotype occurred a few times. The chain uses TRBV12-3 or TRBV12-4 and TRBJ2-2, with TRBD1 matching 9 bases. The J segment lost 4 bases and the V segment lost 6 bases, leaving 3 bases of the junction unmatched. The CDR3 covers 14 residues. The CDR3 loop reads CASRQGATTGELFF. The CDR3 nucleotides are TGTGCCAGCAGACAGGGGGCGACCACCGGGGAGCTGTTTTTT.

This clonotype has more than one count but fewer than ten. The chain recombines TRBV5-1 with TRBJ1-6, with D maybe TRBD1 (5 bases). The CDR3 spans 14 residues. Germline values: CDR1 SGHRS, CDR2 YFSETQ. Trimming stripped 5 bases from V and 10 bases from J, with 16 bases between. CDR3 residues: CASSFDSPRSPLHF. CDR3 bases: TGCGCCAGCAGTTTTGACAGCCCCAGGTCACCCCTCCACTTT.

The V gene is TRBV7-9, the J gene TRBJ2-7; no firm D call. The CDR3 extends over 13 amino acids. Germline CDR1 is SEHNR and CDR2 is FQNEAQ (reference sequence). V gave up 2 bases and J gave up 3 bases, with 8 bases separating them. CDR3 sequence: CASSLSTGYEQYF. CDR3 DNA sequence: TGTGCCAGCAGCTTAAGCACTGGCTACGAGCAGTACTTC.

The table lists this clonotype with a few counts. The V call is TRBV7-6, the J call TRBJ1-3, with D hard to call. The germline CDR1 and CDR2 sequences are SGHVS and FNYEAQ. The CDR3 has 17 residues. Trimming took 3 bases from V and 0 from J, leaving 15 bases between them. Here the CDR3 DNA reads TGTGCCAGCAGCTTTATCATGGCAGGCGACTCTGGAAACACCATATATTTT. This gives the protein CASSFIMAGDSGNTIYF.

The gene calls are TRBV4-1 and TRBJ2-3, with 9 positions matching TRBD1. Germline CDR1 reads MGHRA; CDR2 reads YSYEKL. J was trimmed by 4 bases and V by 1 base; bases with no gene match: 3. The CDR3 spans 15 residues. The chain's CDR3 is CASSQVGQGSDTQYF. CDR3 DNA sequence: TGCGCCAGCAGCCAAGTGGGACAGGGATCAGATACGCAGTATTTT.

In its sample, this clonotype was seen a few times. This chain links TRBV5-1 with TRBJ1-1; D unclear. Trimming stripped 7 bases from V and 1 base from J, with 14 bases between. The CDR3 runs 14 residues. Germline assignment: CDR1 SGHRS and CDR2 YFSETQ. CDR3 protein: CASGSGVRNTEAFF. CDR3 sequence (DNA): TGCGCCAGCGGATCTGGTGTACGGAACACTGAAGCTTTCTTT.

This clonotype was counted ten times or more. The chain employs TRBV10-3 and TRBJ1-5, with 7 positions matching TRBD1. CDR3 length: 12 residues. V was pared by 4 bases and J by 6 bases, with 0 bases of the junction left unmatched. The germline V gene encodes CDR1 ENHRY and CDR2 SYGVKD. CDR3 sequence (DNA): TGTGCCATCAGTGGACAGGGTCAGCCCCAGCATTTT. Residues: CAISGQGQPQHF.

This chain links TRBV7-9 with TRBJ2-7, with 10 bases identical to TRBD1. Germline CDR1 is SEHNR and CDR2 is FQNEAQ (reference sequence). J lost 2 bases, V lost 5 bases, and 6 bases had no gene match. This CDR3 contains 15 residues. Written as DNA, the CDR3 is TGTGCCAGCAGCCCTCGGACAGGGGGGACCTACGAGCAGTACTTC. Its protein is CASSPRTGGTYEQYF.

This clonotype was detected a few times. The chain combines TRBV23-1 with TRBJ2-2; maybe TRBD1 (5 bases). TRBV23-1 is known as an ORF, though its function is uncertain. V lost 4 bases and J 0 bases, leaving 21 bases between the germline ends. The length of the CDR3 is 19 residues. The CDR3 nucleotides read TGCGCCAGCAGTCGATCCCCAGGGTGTTGGCTACCGAACACCGGGGAGCTGTTTTTT. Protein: CASSRSPGCWLPNTGELFF.

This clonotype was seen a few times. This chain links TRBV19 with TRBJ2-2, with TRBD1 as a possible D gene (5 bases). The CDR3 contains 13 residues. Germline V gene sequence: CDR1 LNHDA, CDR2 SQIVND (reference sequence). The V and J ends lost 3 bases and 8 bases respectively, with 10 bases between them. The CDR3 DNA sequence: TGTGCCAGTAGTATCCTCCAGGGAGGGGAGCTGTTTTTT. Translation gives CASSILQGGELFF. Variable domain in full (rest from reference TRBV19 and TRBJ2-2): DGGITQSPKYLFRKEGQNVTLSCEQNLNHDAMYWYRQDPGQGLRLIYYSQIVNDFQKGDIAEGYSVSREKKESFPLTVTSAQKNPTAFYLCASSILQGGELFFGEGSRLTVL.

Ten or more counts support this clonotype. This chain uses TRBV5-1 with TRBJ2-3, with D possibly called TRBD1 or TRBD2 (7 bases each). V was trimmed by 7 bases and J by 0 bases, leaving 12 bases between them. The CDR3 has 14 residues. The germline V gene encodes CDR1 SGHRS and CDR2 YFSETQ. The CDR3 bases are TGCGCCAGCGTCAGGGGGGGGAGCACAGATACGCAGTATTTT. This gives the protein CASVRGGSTDTQYF.

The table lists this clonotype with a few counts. The CDR3 protein is CAISESQGTTNEKLFF. The CDR3 bases are TGTGCCATCAGTGAGTCCCAGGGGACAACTAATGAAAAACTGTTTTTT. V is TRBV10-3 and J is TRBJ1-4; perhaps TRBD1 as D (6 bases). V lost 0 bases and J 0 bases, leaving 8 bases between the germline ends. Germline lookup yields CDR1 ENHRY and CDR2 SYGVKD. The CDR3 runs 16 residues.

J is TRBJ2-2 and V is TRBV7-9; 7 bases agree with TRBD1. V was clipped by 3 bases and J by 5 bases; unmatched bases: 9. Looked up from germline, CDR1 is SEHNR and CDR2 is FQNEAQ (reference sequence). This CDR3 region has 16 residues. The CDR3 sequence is CASSLTGNVVTGELFF. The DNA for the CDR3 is TGTGCCAGCAGCTTGACAGGGAACGTAGTGACCGGGGAGCTGTTTTTT.

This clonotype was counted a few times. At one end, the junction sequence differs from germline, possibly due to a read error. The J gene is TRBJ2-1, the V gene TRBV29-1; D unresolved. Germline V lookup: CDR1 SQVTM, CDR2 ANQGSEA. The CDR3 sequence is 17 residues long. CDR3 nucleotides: TGCAGCGTAGAAGGACGGGTGGGTTTTGGCTCCTACAATGAGCAGTTCTTC. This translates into CSVEGRVGFGSYNEQFF.

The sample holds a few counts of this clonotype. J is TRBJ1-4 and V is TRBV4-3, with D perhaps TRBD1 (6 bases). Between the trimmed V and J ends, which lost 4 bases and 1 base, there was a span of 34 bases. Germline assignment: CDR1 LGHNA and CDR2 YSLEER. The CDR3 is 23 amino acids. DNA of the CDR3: TGCGCCAGCAGCCGGGTCAAGCACTCAGCCGGGGCCAGGGGAATAGGAACTAATGAAAAACTGTTTTTT. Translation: CASSRVKHSAGARGIGTNEKLFF.